This T cell receptor beta chain was sequenced during a study of human T cells and chemical hapten exposure. Time point given: pre-sensitization, week 0. The treatment was: therapeutic diphenylcyclopropenone sensitization with weekly scalp DPC. This clonotype was detected only a few times. J was trimmed by 6 bases and V by 0 bases; bases with no gene match: 10. Germline CDR1 and CDR2: SGHAT and FQNNGV. The CDR3 length is 16 residues. TCRdb re-called the RACE reads through MiXCR, storing one row per CDR3 protein. The sample carries more than 80,000 distinct CDR3 sequences, 9.5% to 15% recorded once. The TCR was taken from a woman between 50 and 59 years old with alopecia areata. Some clones in this sample may be carry-over from other donors' samples. This sample comprised whole blood, obtained in connection with sensitization to the hapten diphenylcyclopropenone (DPC). The rearrangement links TRBV11-2 to TRBJ2-5; 7 nucleotides agree with TRBD2. The CDR3 DNA sequence: TGTGCCAGCAGCTTAGACCCTGGCAGGGAGGGAAAGACCCAGTACTTC. The encoded protein is CASSLDPGREGKTQYF.